This T cell receptor beta chain was captured by sequencing in a study of CD8+ T cells in alopecia areata. Study overall: Treated patients swallowed 5 to 10 mg of oral tofacitinib twice daily.

This clone turned up a few times. The antigen is unknown. Sequencing templates came from extracted RNA that was reverse transcribed into cDNA. Assay used: immunoSEQ multiplex PCR; TCRdb lists only in-frame clones, some missing. This sample carries about 180,000 clones, around 64% of them seen once, and the ten largest clones take about an eighth. The CDR3 length is 16 residues. The germline gives CDR1 PRHDT, CDR2 FYEKMQ (reference sequence). V was shortened by 5 bases and J by 8 bases, with 25 bases between the two germline ends. Overall study findings and caveats: Scalp repertoires also include resident alphabeta T cells from normal skin. Affected lesional scalp, above all in alopecia totalis/universalis, was more clonal than normal scalp. Between patients, shared TCR sequences were less clear than in mice. This was possibly due in part to HLA diversity in the patient population.

The TCR sequence derives from a human donor with alopecia areata. The sample in question was CD8+ T cells sorted from blood, obtained at week 0. The chain combines TRBV13 with TRBJ2-7, with unresolved D. CDR3 region: CASSVDLGPQLRKQYF. CDR3 nucleotides: TGTGCCAGCAGCGTCGATTTGGGTCCCCAGTTACGGAAGCAGTACTTC. Full variable domain (remainder filled in from reference TRBV13 and TRBJ2-7): AAGVIQSPRHLIKEKRETATLKCYPIPRHDTVYWYQQGPGQDPQFLISFYEKMQSDKGSIPDRFSAQQFSDYHSELNMSSLELGDSALYFCASSVDLGPQLRKQYFGPGTRLTVT.